The 9 T cell receptor beta chains in this list originate from one sample, sequenced in a study of T cell changes during pregnancy in multiple sclerosis (dated by TCRdb to about 2019). Library preparation was by the immunoSEQ multiplex PCR assay. Imported from immuneACCESS, the table was reduced by TCRdb to in-frame sequences with V and J called. These copies leave out some clones; in studies compared against another copy, an unresolved V gene accounts for under half, and the cause of the remainder is not known. The sample yields 45,000 or so clones; roughly 95% were counted once. Roughly 0.8% of the sample lies in the top ten. The sequencing used peripheral blood, collected in the second trimester of pregnancy. The source is a female donor with multiple sclerosis, enrolled in a pregnancy study.

This rearrangement joins TRBV9 to TRBJ1-4, with 7 bases aligning to TRBD1. CDR1 and CDR2 (germline): SGDLS, YYNGEE. After removal of 4 bases from V and 3 bases from J, the junction contained 6 bases not matched to a gene. This CDR3 is 15 amino acids long. CDR3 DNA sequence: TGTGCCAGCAGCTCACAGGGGACATCTAATGAAAAACTGTTTTTT. Translating gives CASSSQGTSNEKLFF.

The chain links TRBV2 to TRBJ1-2; D might be TRBD1 (6 bases). Trimming removed 5 bases from V and 0 bases from J, with 10 bases in between. Germline V lookup: CDR1 SNHLY, CDR2 FYNNEI. The CDR3 length is 14 residues. The CDR3 DNA sequence: TGTGCCAGCAGTCAGGGGTTAGCTAACTATGGCTACACCTTC. Encoded protein: CASSQGLANYGYTF.

This chain joins TRBV29-1 and TRBJ2-7; 10 bases line up with TRBD1. This CDR3 region has 13 residues. Germline-derived CDR1 and CDR2 are SQVTM and ANQGSEA. The V gene end was trimmed by 0 bases and the J gene end by 9 bases; junction bases not matched to a gene: 5. The CDR3 nucleotides are TGCAGCGTTGAAGATACGGACAGGGGGGGGCAGTACTTC. It is translated as CSVEDTDRGGQYF.

CDR3 DNA sequence: TGCGCCAGCAGCTTGGCCAGTTCGGGGGCCGGGGAGCTGTTTTTT. Amino acids: CASSLASSGAGELFF. The chain links TRBV5-1 to TRBJ2-2; D possibly corresponds to TRBD2 (6 bases). The ends were cut back, 0 bases at V and 6 bases at J, with 12 bases in the middle. The germline V gene has CDR1 SGHRS and CDR2 YFSETQ. The CDR3 loop spans 15 amino acids.

The chain is built from TRBV7-2 and TRBJ2-3; possibly TRBD2 for D (5 bases). The CDR3 extends over 17 amino acids. Between the trimmed V and J ends, which lost 4 bases and 0 bases, there was a span of 17 bases. The germline CDR1 and CDR2 sequences are SGHTA and FQGNSA. CDR3 protein: CASSSDVGLGSTDTQYF. The CDR3 region has the DNA TGTGCCAGCAGCTCCGATGTTGGACTTGGTAGCACAGATACGCAGTATTTT.

V is TRBV6-1 and J is TRBJ2-5, with a weak D call TRBD2 (5 bases). V was clipped by 5 bases and J by 5 bases, with 18 bases between them. This CDR3 contains 15 residues. Germline CDR1 is MNHNS and CDR2 is SASEGT. CDR3 sequence: CASSKGSYRGETQYF. The CDR3 nucleotides are TGTGCCAGCAGTAAGGGATCCTATAGAGGGGAGACCCAGTACTTC.

This rearrangement joins TRBV4-3 to TRBJ2-3; 10 bases match TRBD2. Germline assignment: CDR1 LGHNA and CDR2 YSLEER. The CDR3 runs to 13 residues. Trimming at V came to 4 bases and at J to 5 bases, leaving 0 bases not matched to a gene. CDR3 protein: CASSRLAGDTQYF. In DNA form, the CDR3 reads TGCGCCAGCAGCCGACTAGCGGGAGATACGCAGTATTTT.

V is TRBV2 and J is TRBJ1-2; 7 positions match TRBD1. The CDR3 has 14 residues. Germline values: CDR1 SNHLY, CDR2 FYNNEI. V was pared by 1 base and J by 3 bases, with 2 bases of the junction left unmatched. The CDR3 loop is CASSEDRGDYGYTF. CDR3 sequence (DNA): TGTGCCAGCAGTGAAGACAGGGGAGACTATGGCTACACCTTC.

J is TRBJ2-5 and V is TRBV7-9, with 11 bases aligning to TRBD1. The ends lost 1 base at V and 1 base at J; junction bases unmatched: 2. CDR3 length equals 16 residues. Germline assignment: CDR1 SEHNR and CDR2 FQNEAQ (reference sequence). Here the CDR3 reads CASSLGDRGTQETQYF. CDR3 nucleotide sequence: TGTGCCAGCAGCTTAGGGGACAGGGGGACCCAAGAGACCCAGTACTTC.